The next 15 T cell receptor beta chains were all read from a single sample in a study of T cells in Graves' hyperthyroidism and ophthalmopathy. TCR beta CDR3 sequences were amplified from RNA transcripts. With the HTBI primer set, the TCR CDR3 went through a first round of RT-PCR. TCRdb re-analysed the multiplex PCR reads in MiXCR, keeping a single row per CDR3 protein. The sample has around 600,000 distinct CDR3 sequences, 12% to 15% seen once; the top ten hold roughly 7.1%. The material sequenced was blood. Every receptor here comes from a woman under 30 with Graves' ophthalmopathy.

This clonotype was seen ten or more times. V and J are TRBV30 and TRBJ1-1, with D possibly TRBD1 on 5 matching bases. Trimming removed 1 base from V and 6 bases from J, with 18 bases in between. From germline, CDR1 is GTSNPN and CDR2 SVGIG (reference sequence). The CDR3 length is 15 residues. Here the CDR3 reads CAWSEIQGVRAEAFF. The CDR3 nucleotides read TGTGCCTGGAGTGAGATTCAGGGTGTGAGGGCTGAAGCTTTCTTT.

The CDR3 loop is CASSVGRGEGYTF. CDR3 coding DNA: TGTGCCAGCAGCGTCGGCAGGGGCGAAGGCTACACCTTC. The rearrangement joins TRBV9 to TRBJ1-2; maybe TRBD1 (6 bases). This CDR3 has 13 residues. Germline values: CDR1 SGDLS, CDR2 YYNGEE. V lost 2 bases and J 8 bases, leaving 13 bases between the germline ends.

V is TRBV25-1 and J is TRBJ2-1; tentatively, D is TRBD1 (6 bases). V gave up 2 bases and J gave up 8 bases, with 16 bases separating them. CDR1 and CDR2 (germline): MGHDK, SYGVNS. The CDR3 covers 15 residues. CDR3 bases: TGTGCCAGCAGTGAAACGGCAGGGGATGGCGATGAGCAGTTCTTC. Translated, it gives CASSETAGDGDEQFF.

This chain links TRBV12-3 or TRBV12-4 with TRBJ1-4; no reliable D call. This CDR3 region has 13 residues. Trimming stripped 6 bases from V and 4 bases from J, with 9 bases between. In nucleotides, the CDR3 is TGTGCCAGCAGCCCGATGAGTAATGAAAAACTGTTTTTT. This sequence encodes CASSPMSNEKLFF.

This clonotype has only a few counts. The chain couples TRBV9 to TRBJ2-1; 9 bases map to TRBD1. V shed 4 bases, J shed 5 bases, and the junction held 4 bases outside the gene matches. The CDR3 is 14 residues long. Germline V gene data show CDR1 as SGDLS and CDR2 as YYNGEE. The CDR3 DNA reads as TGTGCCAGCAGCACTGGACAGGGGAACAATGAGCAGTTCTTC. Protein: CASSTGQGNNEQFF.

The V and J genes are TRBV12-3 or TRBV12-4 and TRBJ1-4, with D possibly matching TRBD1 (5 bases). Trimming took off 2 bases at V and 3 bases at J, with 10 bases between the two ends. The length of the CDR3 is 15 residues. The CDR3 DNA sequence: TGTGCCAGCAGTTTAACGAGGGGACCTAATGAAAAACTGTTTTTT. This codes for CASSLTRGPNEKLFF.

This clonotype was recorded once. The chain combines TRBV20-1 with TRBJ1-2; the match to TRBD1 covers 10 bases. The ends lost 1 base at V and 7 bases at J; junction bases unmatched: 3. This CDR3 region has 13 residues. Looked up from germline, CDR1 is DFQATT and CDR2 is SNEGSKA (reference sequence). This CDR3 reads CSARGQGASGYTF. The CDR3 coding sequence is TGCAGTGCTAGAGGACAGGGGGCGTCTGGCTACACCTTC.

The chain recombines TRBV18 with TRBJ2-7; 9 nucleotides align to TRBD1. The CDR3 covers 15 residues. The V and J ends lost 0 bases and 4 bases, in that order; junction bases with no gene match: 4. Germline V gene sequence: CDR1 KGHSH, CDR2 LQKENI. CDR3 in DNA: TGTGCCAGCTCACCACCGGACAGGGGAAGTTACGAGCAGTACTTC. This sequence encodes CASSPPDRGSYEQYF.

This clonotype showed up just a few times. The J gene is TRBJ2-7, the V gene TRBV18, with 8 bases identical to TRBD1. V shed 3 bases, J shed 2 bases, and the junction held 9 bases outside the gene matches. CDR1 is KGHSH, CDR2 LQKENI, per germline. The CDR3 extends over 16 amino acids. The CDR3 DNA sequence: TGTGCCAGCTCACCCCCATATGGACAGGGACCCTACGAGCAGTACTTC. Translating gives CASSPPYGQGPYEQYF.

This clonotype came up many times. The J gene is TRBJ2-7, the V gene TRBV7-9; tentatively, D is TRBD1 (6 bases). V lost 4 bases, J lost 2 bases, and 24 bases lay in between. The germline CDR1 and CDR2 sequences are SEHNR and FQNEAQ (reference sequence). The CDR3 loop spans 18 amino acids. This chain's CDR3 is CASSYPRQATRSPYEQYF. In DNA, the CDR3 is TGTGCCAGCAGCTACCCGCGACAGGCCACCCGTTCACCCTACGAGCAGTACTTC.

This clonotype showed up many times. The V call is TRBV11-2, the J call TRBJ2-3; possible D gene TRBD2, 6 bases. CDR1 is SGHAT and CDR2 is FQNNGV in the germline V gene. Deletions cut 5 bases from V and 1 base from J, with 16 bases between. This CDR3 contains 16 residues. The CDR3 nucleotides are TGTGCCAGCAGCCCCAGGGACTTAAAACGCACAGATACGCAGTATTTT. It encodes CASSPRDLKRTDTQYF.

In this sample, this clonotype turned up a few times. This rearrangement joins TRBV6-1 to TRBJ2-2; D unclear. In germline, CDR1 is MNHNS, CDR2 SASEGT. There are 15 residues in the CDR3. Between the trimmed V and J ends, which lost 2 bases and 4 bases, there was a span of 11 bases. The CDR3: CASSEQSFGTGELFF. The CDR3 DNA reads TGTGCCAGCAGTGAACAGAGTTTTGGCACCGGGGAGCTGTTTTTT.

This clonotype came up many times. The chain recombines TRBV7-8 with TRBJ1-3; tentatively, D is TRBD1 (6 bases). Germline values: CDR1 SGHVS, CDR2 FQNEAQ. V lost 5 bases, J lost 6 bases, and 14 bases lay in between. The CDR3 sequence is 14 residues long. CDR3 loop: CASSPGQSLNTIYF. The CDR3 DNA reads TGTGCCAGCAGCCCCGGACAGTCATTAAACACCATATATTTT.

The chain is built from TRBV19 and TRBJ1-1; D is uncertain. From germline, CDR1 is LNHDA and CDR2 SQIVND (reference sequence). Trimming removed 6 bases from V and 7 bases from J, with 12 bases in between. The CDR3 sequence is 12 residues long. CDR3 nucleotide sequence: TGTGCCAGTAGCGGAAGTGGTGTTGAAGCTTTCTTT. Translating it yields CASSGSGVEAFF.

V gene TRBV29-1 combines with J gene TRBJ1-1; unclear D gene. Germline CDR1 and CDR2: SQVTM and ANQGSEA. V was pared by 1 base and J by 1 base, with 10 bases between. The CDR3 consists of 14 residues. The DNA for the CDR3 is TGCAGCGTTGAAGCGAGACACAGGAACACTGAAGCTTTCTTT. Translated, it gives CSVEARHRNTEAFF.